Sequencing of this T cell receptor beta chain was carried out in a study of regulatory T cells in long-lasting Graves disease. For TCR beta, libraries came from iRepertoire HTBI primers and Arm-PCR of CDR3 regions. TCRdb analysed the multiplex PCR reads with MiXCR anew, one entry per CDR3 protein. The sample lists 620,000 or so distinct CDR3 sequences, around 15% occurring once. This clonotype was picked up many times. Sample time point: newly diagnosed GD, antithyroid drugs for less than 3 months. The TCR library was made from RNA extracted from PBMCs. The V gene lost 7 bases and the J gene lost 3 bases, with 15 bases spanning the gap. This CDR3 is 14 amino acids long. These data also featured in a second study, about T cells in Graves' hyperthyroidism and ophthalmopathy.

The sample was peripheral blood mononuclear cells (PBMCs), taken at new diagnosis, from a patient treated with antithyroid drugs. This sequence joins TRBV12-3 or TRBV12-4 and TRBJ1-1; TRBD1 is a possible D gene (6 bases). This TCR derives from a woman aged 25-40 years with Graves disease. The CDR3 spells CASNTRGGDTEAFF. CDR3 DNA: TGTGCCAGCAACACGAGGGGGGGGGACACTGAAGCTTTCTTT.